This paragraph covers one TCR beta chain sequence. This sample was taken from a study of shared clonotypes between healthy human individuals. Study background: CD8 memory received one plate per donor, CD8 naive two, CD4 memory three and CD4 naive three.

Data came from immunoSEQ multiplex PCR; TCRdb stores just in-frame clones and leaves some out. The sample holds 2 million to 2.5 million clones; 85% to 95% are singletons and the top ten take about 0.41%. The V gene end was trimmed by 10 bases and the J gene end by 5 bases; junction bases not matched to a gene: 9. The CDR3 runs 13 residues. From germline, CDR1 is ENHRY and CDR2 SYGVKD. This sequence originates from a man between 18 and 29 years old in good health. Some clones in this sample may be carry-over from other donors' samples. The chain uses TRBV10-3 and TRBJ2-3; TRBD2 matches at 7 bases. The specimen was naive CD4+ T cells from PBMCs. Indicated subset: CD45RA+ positively selected. DNA of the CDR3: TGTGCCACCCGGGGAGGGGCCCAAGATACGCAGTATTTT. Translated, it gives CATRGGAQDTQYF.